This T cell receptor beta chain is from a study of blood T cells in healthy people across ages. Combining a sample-barcoded 5' primer with a J-beta primer mix, a second PCR ran for 7 to 11 cycles. TCRdb reprocessed the 5' RACE reads with MiXCR, giving one entry per CDR3 protein. This table holds around 1,500,000 distinct CDR3 sequences, approximately 40% found once. V was pared by 3 bases and J by 2 bases, with 15 bases between. From germline, CDR1 is LNHNV and CDR2 YYDKDF (reference sequence). There are 16 residues in the CDR3. This clonotype occurred a few times. The rearrangement joins TRBV15 to TRBJ2-3; D is perhaps TRBD1 or TRBD2 (5 bases each). Sequencing was done on a sample of blood. This TCR was recovered from a woman between 18 and 29 years old in good health. The CDR3 coding sequence is TGTGCCACCAGCAGGGGAGCGAGCAGGGACACAGATACGCAGTATTTT. This codes for CATSRGASRDTDTQYF. Combining the CDR3 with reference TRBV15 and TRBJ2-3 gives the whole variable domain DAMVIQNPRYQVTQFGKPVTLSCSQTLNHNVMYWYQQKSSQAPKLLFHYYDKDFNNEADTPDNFQSRRPNTSFCFLDIRSPGLGDTAMYLCATSRGASRDTDTQYFGPGTRLTVL.